The T cell receptor beta chain under discussion was sequenced for a study of T-cell reconstitution after alpha-beta-depleted transplantation in children. The study, taken as a whole, reports: Among T cells one year after transplant, newly produced cells accounted for most counts and diversity. Reportedly, roughly two months post-transplant, alpha-beta T cells arose from several hundred expanded graft clones. Some patients' high day-60 TCRbeta diversity was attributed to recipient cells surviving conditioning.

During its preparation, the TCRbeta library received unique molecular identifiers. MiXCR was run by TCRdb on the PCR reads, yielding one entry per CDR3 protein. The sample has around 210,000 distinct CDR3 sequences, 6.6% seen once; the top ten hold more than 5.5%. This clonotype was detected ten times or more. The antigen remains unidentified. The CDR3 extends over 15 amino acids. V lost 3 bases and J lost 4; bases outside the gene matches: 2. This TCR was recovered from a boy between 2 and 10 years old with acute lymphoblastic leukemia, due to receive a stem cell transplant. The sequenced sample was PBMCs, obtained before TCRalphabeta/CD19-depleted stem cell transplant. The chain employs TRBV12-3 or TRBV12-4 and TRBJ2-2, with 10 bases aligning to TRBD2. Here the CDR3 reads CASSFQRGGTGELFF. CDR3 bases: TGTGCCAGCAGTTTCCAGCGGGGGGGCACCGGGGAGCTGTTTTTT.